This entry lists 13 T cell receptor beta chains sequenced from one sample in a study of T cells in Graves' hyperthyroidism and ophthalmopathy. The source material, RNA transcripts, was used to amplify TCR beta CDR3 regions. HTBI primers were the set used in a first-round RT-PCR of the TCR CDR3. In TCRdb, the multiplex PCR reads were re-called with MiXCR into one record per CDR3 protein. The sample shows approximately 400,000 distinct CDR3 sequences, approximately 15% of them seen only once. Sequences were obtained from blood. Source of these receptors: a man aged 25 to 40 with Graves' hyperthyroidism that later progressed to Graves' ophthalmopathy.

This clonotype was detected many times. The chain joins TRBV11-3 to TRBJ1-2; 7 nucleotides line up with TRBD1. V shed 0 bases and J 8 bases; nucleotides not matched to a gene: 15. In germline, CDR1 is SGHNT, CDR2 YENEEA. The CDR3 spans 17 residues. The CDR3 loop reads CASSLDSIRQGVEGYTF. The CDR3 DNA reads as TGTGCCAGCAGCTTAGATTCAATACGACAGGGCGTGGAGGGCTACACCTTC.

This clonotype was observed a few times. This likely comes from a read error, as the CDR3 has no conserved phenylalanine or tryptophan at its end. This chain uses TRBV5-1 with TRBJ2-2, with 7 bases aligning to TRBD1. This CDR3 region has 15 residues. Germline V gene sequence: CDR1 SGHRS, CDR2 YFSETQ. V trimming: 2 bases; J trimming: 0 bases; junction bases outside the gene matches: 1. CDR3 residues: CASSFGTANTGELFS. The DNA of the CDR3 is TGCGCCAGCAGCTTTGGGACAGCGAACACCGGGGAGCTGTTTTCT.

This clonotype was detected ten times or more. The J gene is TRBJ2-7, the V gene TRBV6-1, with 7 positions matching TRBD2. Germline loops: CDR1 MNHNS, CDR2 SASEGT. The CDR3 consists of 17 residues. Unmatched junction bases numbered 17, after V lost 5 bases and J lost 4 bases. DNA of the CDR3: TGTGCCAGCAGTTCAGCCACCGGGACTATTAAGGGGTACGAGCAGTACTTC. The encoded protein is CASSSATGTIKGYEQYF.

This clonotype has only a few counts. The chain carries TRBV20-1 and TRBJ2-2; 9 bases are shared with TRBD1. The J segment lost 3 bases and the V segment lost 6 bases, leaving 8 bases of the junction unmatched. Germline CDR1 DFQATT, CDR2 SNEGSKA (reference sequence). The CDR3 extends over 15 amino acids. The CDR3 region has the DNA TGCAGTGCCGGGGACAGGGAGACGTACACCGGGGAGCTGTTTTTT. Translation gives CSAGDRETYTGELFF.

This clonotype was seen more than once but under ten times. This chain links TRBV5-6 with TRBJ1-2, with TRBD1 as a possible D gene (6 bases). Germline CDR1 reads SGHDT; CDR2 reads YYEEEE. V gave up 1 base and J gave up 4 bases, with 11 bases separating them. The CDR3 length is 14 residues. The CDR3 here is CASSLRGYPYGYTF. Here the CDR3 DNA reads TGTGCCAGCAGCTTGAGGGGGTACCCCTATGGCTACACCTTC. Looking up the rest from reference TRBV5-6 and TRBJ1-2 gives the full variable domain: DAGVTQSPTHLIKTRGQQVTLRCSPKSGHDTVSWYQQALGQGPQFIFQYYEEEERQRGNFPDRFSGHQFPNYSSELNVNALLLGDSALYLCASSLRGYPYGYTFGSGTRLTVV.

This chain links TRBV13 with TRBJ2-7; 10 nucleotides align to TRBD1. This CDR3 comprises 13 residues. The germline V gene encodes CDR1 PRHDT and CDR2 FYEKMQ (reference sequence). Trimming cost V 7 bases and J 4 bases; bases outside gene matches: 4. CDR3 coding DNA: TGTGCCAGCACCGACAGGGGGCTGTACGAGCAGTACTTC. Its protein product is CASTDRGLYEQYF.

This clonotype was seen many times. V gene TRBV28 combines with J gene TRBJ1-3; weak D call: TRBD1 (6 bases). There are 14 residues in the CDR3. From germline, CDR1 is MDHEN and CDR2 SYDVKM. Trimming took 7 bases from V and 4 from J, leaving 14 bases between them. CDR3 region: CASTPGGSGNTIYF. Here the CDR3 DNA reads TGTGCCAGCACCCCCGGGGGCTCCGGAAACACCATATATTTT.

Ten or more counts support this clonotype. The chain recombines TRBV20-1 with TRBJ1-6; no reliable D call. The V gene's germline CDR1 is DFQATT and CDR2 SNEGSKA (reference sequence). Deletions cut 0 bases from V and 3 bases from J, with 12 bases between. The CDR3 consists of 16 residues. The CDR3 DNA follows: TGCAGTGCTAGAGATGGTGGGCTGAGCTATAATTCACCCCTCCACTTT. Protein: CSARDGGLSYNSPLHF.

This clonotype has at least ten counts. The genes are TRBV5-1 and TRBJ2-7; D perhaps matches TRBD1 (6 bases). The CDR3 has 14 amino acids. Per germline, CDR1 SGHRS and CDR2 YFSETQ. Trimming took 2 bases from V and 3 from J, leaving 12 bases between them. In nucleotides, the CDR3 is TGCGCCAGCAGCTTACATCCAGGGGACTACGAGCAGTACTTC. Translated, it gives CASSLHPGDYEQYF.

A few counts support this clonotype. The chain recombines TRBV18 with TRBJ2-3; 8 bases line up with TRBD1. V shed 4 bases and J 6 bases; nucleotides not matched to a gene: 6. Looked up from germline, CDR1 is KGHSH and CDR2 is LQKENI. The CDR3 contains 14 residues. In nucleotides, the CDR3 is TGTGCCAGCTCACGGACAGGGTCCCCCGATACGCAGTATTTT. It codes for CASSRTGSPDTQYF.

This clonotype was observed at least ten times. The V gene is TRBV28, the J gene TRBJ1-2; 9 bases align to TRBD1. The CDR3 is made up of 16 amino acids. The germline CDR1 and CDR2 sequences are MDHEN and SYDVKM. With 6 bases clipped from V and 2 bases from J, the junction kept 10 bases outside the gene matches. The CDR3 region is CASSPPGGQGNYGYTF. CDR3 in DNA: TGTGCCAGCAGCCCCCCCGGAGGACAGGGGAACTATGGCTACACCTTC.

In its sample, this clonotype was seen a few times. The chain employs TRBV7-2 and TRBJ2-3; the match to TRBD2 covers 11 bases. After removal of 5 bases from V and 0 bases from J, the junction contained 10 bases not matched to a gene. This CDR3 region has 18 residues. Germline CDR1 reads SGHTA; CDR2 reads FQGNSA. As DNA, the CDR3 is TGTGCCAGCAGCACCAACCCGACTAGCGGGGCGAGCACAGATACGCAGTATTTT. Translating it yields CASSTNPTSGASTDTQYF.

This clonotype was counted between two and nine times. This clone may be a read error of a much larger clone one base away. The CDR3 here is CASSRQGVSNQPQHF. The CDR3 DNA sequence: TGTGCCAGCTCCAGACAGGGCGTTAGCAATCAGCCCCAGCATTTT. V usage is TRBV18 and J usage is TRBJ1-5; the match to TRBD1 covers 7 bases. CDR1 and CDR2 from the germline V gene are KGHSH and LQKENI. J lost 0 bases, V lost 6 bases, and 5 bases had no gene match. The CDR3 spans 15 residues.